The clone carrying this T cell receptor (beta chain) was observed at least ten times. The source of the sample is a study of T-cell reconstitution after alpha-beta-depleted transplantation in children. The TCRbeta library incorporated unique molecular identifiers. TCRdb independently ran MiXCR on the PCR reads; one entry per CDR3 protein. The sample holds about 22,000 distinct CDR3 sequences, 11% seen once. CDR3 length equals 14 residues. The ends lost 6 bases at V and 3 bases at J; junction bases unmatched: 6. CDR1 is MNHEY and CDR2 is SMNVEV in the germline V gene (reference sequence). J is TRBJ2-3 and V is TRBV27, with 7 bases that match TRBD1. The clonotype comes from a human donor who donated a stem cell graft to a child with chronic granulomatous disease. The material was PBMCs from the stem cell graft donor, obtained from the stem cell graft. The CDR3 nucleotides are TGTGCCAGCAGCCCAGGGGGTTGGACAGATACGCAGTATTTT. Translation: CASSPGGWTDTQYF.